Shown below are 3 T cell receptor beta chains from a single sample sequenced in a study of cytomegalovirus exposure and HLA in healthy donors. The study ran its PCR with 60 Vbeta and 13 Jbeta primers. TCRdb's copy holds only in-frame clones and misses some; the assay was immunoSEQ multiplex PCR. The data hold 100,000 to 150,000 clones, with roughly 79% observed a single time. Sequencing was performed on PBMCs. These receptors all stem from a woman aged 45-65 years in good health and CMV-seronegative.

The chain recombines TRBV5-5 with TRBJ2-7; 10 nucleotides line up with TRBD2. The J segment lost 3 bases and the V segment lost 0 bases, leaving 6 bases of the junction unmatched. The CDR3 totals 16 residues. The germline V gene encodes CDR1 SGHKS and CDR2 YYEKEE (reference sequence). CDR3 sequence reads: CASSLDWASGGYEQYV. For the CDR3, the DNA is TGTGCCAGCAGCTTGGATTGGGCTAGCGGGGGCTACGAGCAGTACGTC.

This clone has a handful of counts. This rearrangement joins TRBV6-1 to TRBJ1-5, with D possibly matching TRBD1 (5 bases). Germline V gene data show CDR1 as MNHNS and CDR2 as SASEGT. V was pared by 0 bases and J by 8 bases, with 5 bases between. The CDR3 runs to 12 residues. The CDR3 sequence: CASSEAGEPQHF. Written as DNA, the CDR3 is TGTGCCAGCAGTGAAGCAGGGGAGCCCCAGCATTTT.

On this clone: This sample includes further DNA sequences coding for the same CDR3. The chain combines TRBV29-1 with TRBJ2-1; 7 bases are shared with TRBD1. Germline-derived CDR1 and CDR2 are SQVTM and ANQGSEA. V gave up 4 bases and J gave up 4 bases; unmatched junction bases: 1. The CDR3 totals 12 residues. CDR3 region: CSVGDRYNEQFF. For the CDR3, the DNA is TGCAGCGTTGGGGACAGATACAATGAGCAGTTCTTC.